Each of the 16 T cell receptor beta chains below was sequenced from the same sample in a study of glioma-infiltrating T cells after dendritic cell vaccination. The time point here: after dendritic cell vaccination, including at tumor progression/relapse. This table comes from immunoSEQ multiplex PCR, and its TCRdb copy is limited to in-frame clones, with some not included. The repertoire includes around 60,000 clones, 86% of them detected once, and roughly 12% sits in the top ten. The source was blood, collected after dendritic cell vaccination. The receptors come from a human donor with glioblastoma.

The CDR3 DNA reads TGTGCCAGCAGTGACGGGACTAGCGGGGGGCTACTAACTAGCACAGATACGCAGTATTTT. This gives the protein CASSDGTSGGLLTSTDTQYF. The gene calls are TRBV6-4 and TRBJ2-3, with TRBD2 matching over 15 bases. V was pared by 2 bases and J by 0 bases, with 9 bases of the junction left unmatched. CDR1 is MRHNA and CDR2 is SNTAGT in the germline V gene. The CDR3 has 20 residues.

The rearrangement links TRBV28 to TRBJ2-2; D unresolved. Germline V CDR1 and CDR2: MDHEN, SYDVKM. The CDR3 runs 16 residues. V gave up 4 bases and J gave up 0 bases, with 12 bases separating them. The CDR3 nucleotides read TGTGCCAGCAGTTGGCTCACGAGCGCGAACACCGGGGAGCTGTTTTTT. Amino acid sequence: CASSWLTSANTGELFF.

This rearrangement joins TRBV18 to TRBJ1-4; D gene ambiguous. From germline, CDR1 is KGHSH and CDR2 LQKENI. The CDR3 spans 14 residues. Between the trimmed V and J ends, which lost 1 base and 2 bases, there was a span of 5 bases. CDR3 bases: TGTGCCAGCTCACCACAGCCTACTAATGAAAAACTGTTTTTT. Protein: CASSPQPTNEKLFF.

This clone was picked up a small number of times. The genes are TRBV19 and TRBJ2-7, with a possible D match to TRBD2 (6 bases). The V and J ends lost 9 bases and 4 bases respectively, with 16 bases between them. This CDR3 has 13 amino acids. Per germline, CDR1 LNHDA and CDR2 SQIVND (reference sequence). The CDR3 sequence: CASRDFWAYEQYF. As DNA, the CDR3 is TGTGCCAGCCGGGACTTCTGGGCGTACGAGCAGTACTTC.

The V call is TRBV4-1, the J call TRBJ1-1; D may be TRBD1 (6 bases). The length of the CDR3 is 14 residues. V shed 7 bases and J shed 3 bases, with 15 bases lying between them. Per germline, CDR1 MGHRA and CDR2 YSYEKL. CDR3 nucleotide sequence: TGCGCCAGCACCAGGGGTCCAAGTGACACTGAAGCTTTCTTT. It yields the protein CASTRGPSDTEAFF.

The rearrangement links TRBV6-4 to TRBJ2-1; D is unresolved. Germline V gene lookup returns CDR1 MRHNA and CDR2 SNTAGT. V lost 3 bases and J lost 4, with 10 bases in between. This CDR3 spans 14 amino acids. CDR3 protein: CASSETSGYNEQFF. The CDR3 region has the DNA TGTGCCAGCAGTGAAACGTCCGGGTACAATGAGCAGTTCTTC.

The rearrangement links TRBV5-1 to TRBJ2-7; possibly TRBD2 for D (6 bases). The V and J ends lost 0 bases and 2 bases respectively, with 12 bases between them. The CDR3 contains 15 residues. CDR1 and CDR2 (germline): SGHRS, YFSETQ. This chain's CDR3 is CASSLVRGAPYEQYF. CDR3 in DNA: TGCGCCAGCAGCTTGGTGCGGGGAGCGCCCTACGAGCAGTACTTC. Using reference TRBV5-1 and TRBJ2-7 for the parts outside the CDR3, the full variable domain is KAGVTQTPRYLIKTRGQQVTLSCSPISGHRSVSWYQQTPGQGLQFLFEYFSETQRNKGNFPGRFSGRQFSNSRSEMNVSTLELGDSALYLCASSLVRGAPYEQYFGPGTRLTVT.

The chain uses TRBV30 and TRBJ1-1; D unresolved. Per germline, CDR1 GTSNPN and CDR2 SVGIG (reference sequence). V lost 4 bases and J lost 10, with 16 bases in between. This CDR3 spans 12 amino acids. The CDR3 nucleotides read TGTGCCTGGATAAGACCCACTCCAGGAGCTTTCTTT. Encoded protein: CAWIRPTPGAFF.

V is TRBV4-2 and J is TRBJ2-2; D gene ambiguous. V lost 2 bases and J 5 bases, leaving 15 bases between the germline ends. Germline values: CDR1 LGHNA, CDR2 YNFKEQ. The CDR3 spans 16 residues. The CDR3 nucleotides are TGTGCCAGCAGCCAAACGATACTAACACAAACCGGGGAGCTGTTTTTT. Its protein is CASSQTILTQTGELFF.

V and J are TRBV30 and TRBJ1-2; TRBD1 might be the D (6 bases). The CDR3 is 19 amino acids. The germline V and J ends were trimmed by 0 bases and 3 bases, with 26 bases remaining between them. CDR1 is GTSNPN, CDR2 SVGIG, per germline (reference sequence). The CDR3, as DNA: TGTGCCTGGAGTGTACTGAGGCAGGGGCATAGCGAGTCCTACTATGGCTACACCTTC. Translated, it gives CAWSVLRQGHSESYYGYTF.

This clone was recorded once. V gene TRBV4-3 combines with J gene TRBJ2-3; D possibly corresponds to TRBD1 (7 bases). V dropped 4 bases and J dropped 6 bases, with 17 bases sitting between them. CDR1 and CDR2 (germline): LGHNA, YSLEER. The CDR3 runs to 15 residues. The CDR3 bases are TGCGCCAGCAGCCCCGGGGGACAGTGGGCCGATACGCAGTATTTT. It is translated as CASSPGGQWADTQYF.

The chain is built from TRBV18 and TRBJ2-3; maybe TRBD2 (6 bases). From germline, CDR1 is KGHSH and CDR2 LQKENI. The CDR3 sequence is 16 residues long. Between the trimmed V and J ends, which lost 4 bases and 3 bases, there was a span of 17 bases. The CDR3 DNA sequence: TGTGCCAGCTCACGGGTGTGGGAGGCCAAAACAGATACGCAGTATTTT. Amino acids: CASSRVWEAKTDTQYF.

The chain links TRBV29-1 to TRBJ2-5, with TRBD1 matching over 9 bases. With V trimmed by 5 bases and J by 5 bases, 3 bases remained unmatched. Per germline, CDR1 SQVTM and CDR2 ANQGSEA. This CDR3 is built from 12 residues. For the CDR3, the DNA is TGCAGCGTTATAGACAGGGGGGAGACCCAGTACTTC. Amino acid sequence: CSVIDRGETQYF.

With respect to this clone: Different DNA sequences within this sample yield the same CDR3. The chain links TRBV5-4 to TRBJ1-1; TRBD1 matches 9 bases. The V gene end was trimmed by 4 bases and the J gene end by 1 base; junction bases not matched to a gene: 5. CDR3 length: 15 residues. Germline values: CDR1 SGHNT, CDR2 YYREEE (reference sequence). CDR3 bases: TGTGCCAGCAGCCCCAGGACAGGGGAGAACACTGAAGCTTTCTTT. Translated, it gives CASSPRTGENTEAFF.

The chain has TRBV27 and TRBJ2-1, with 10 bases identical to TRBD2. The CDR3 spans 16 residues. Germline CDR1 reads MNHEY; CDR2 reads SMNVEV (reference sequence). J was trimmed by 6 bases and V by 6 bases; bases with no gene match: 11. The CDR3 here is CASSLPAASGSNEQFF. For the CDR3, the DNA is TGTGCCAGCAGCTTACCCGCGGCTAGCGGGAGCAATGAGCAGTTCTTC.

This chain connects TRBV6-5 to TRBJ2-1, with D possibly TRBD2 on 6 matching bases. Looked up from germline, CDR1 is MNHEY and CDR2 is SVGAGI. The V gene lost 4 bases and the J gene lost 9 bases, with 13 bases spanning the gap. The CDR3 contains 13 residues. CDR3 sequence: CASSSLAATEQFF. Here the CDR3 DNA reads TGTGCCAGCAGTTCACTAGCAGCTACTGAGCAGTTCTTC.